The table lists the clone carrying this TCR beta chain with a few counts. No antigen is known for it. At one end, the junction sequence differs from germline, possibly due to a read error. PCR was performed a second time for 7 to 11 cycles using a sample-barcoded 5' primer and a J-beta primer mix. TCRdb reprocessed the 5' RACE reads via MiXCR and lists one record per CDR3 protein. The sample has about 640,000 distinct CDR3 sequences, about 30% seen once. The data were taken from a study of blood T cells in healthy people across ages. Study-level findings and limits: Investigators treated diversity estimates from one million T cells as underestimates.

CDR3 length equals 15 residues. The sample was blood. This receptor was identified in a woman aged 80 or over in good health. The gene calls are TRBV12-3 or TRBV12-4 and TRBJ1-2, with 11 nucleotides matching TRBD1. CDR3 region: CASSPDRGRGYGFTF. In nucleotides, the CDR3 is TGTGCCAGCAGTCCGGACAGGGGGCGCGGCTATGGCTTCACCTTC.